What follows are 21 T cell receptor beta chains derived from one specimen sequenced in a study of T cell clonotyping in hematopoietic cell transplantation. The table came from immunoSEQ multiplex PCR; TCRdb's copy has only in-frame clones and leaves some out. The sample has around 16,000 clones; around 55% are singletons. This specimen was PBMCs, taken 30 days after allogeneic stem cell transplant. These receptor sequences come from a male patient aged 50 to 59 who had an allogeneic stem cell transplant from an unrelated donor, so T cells may come from the graft donor. Some clones in this sample may be carry-over from other donors' samples.

The chain employs TRBV27 and TRBJ2-7, with D uncertain. Between the trimmed V and J ends, which lost 5 bases and 2 bases, there was a span of 10 bases. The CDR3 runs to 13 residues. CDR1 is MNHEY and CDR2 is SMNVEV in the germline V gene (reference sequence). CDR3 coding DNA: TGTGCCAGCAGTCCCCGCAGCGCCTACGAGCAGTACTTC. Encoded protein: CASSPRSAYEQYF.

V is TRBV27 and J is TRBJ2-7; TRBD1 matches at 9 bases. With 5 bases clipped from V and 3 bases from J, the junction kept 11 bases outside the gene matches. Germline V gene data show CDR1 as MNHEY and CDR2 as SMNVEV (reference sequence). The CDR3 is 16 amino acids. CDR3 in DNA: TGTGCCAGCAGTCCCCCCGGGACAGGGTCCCTCTACGAGCAGTACTTC. This gives the protein CASSPPGTGSLYEQYF.

V gene TRBV19 combines with J gene TRBJ2-7, with a possible D match to TRBD1 (5 bases). Germline CDR1 is LNHDA and CDR2 is SQIVND (reference sequence). V lost 5 bases and J lost 5, with 13 bases in between. This CDR3 contains 13 residues. The CDR3 DNA reads as TGTGCCAGTAGTGAGGACAATTCCCACGAGCAGTACTTC. Translation: CASSEDNSHEQYF.

The chain couples TRBV30 to TRBJ1-2; D unresolved. With 0 bases removed from V and 8 bases from J, the gap between germline ends came to 10 bases. The CDR3 sequence is 12 residues long. CDR1 and CDR2 from the germline V gene are GTSNPN and SVGIG (reference sequence). The CDR3 loop reads CAWSVQSGGYTF. CDR3 coding DNA: TGTGCCTGGAGTGTACAATCCGGAGGCTACACCTTC. The full variable domain, rest sourced from reference TRBV30 and TRBJ1-2, is SQTIHQWPATLVQPVGSPLSLECTVEGTSNPNLYWYRQAAGRGLQLLFYSVGIGQISSEVPQNLSASRPQDRQFILSSKKLLLSDSGFYLCAWSVQSGGYTFGSGTRLTVV.

The chain is built from TRBV19 and TRBJ1-1; D not resolved. Germline V gene sequence: CDR1 LNHDA, CDR2 SQIVND (reference sequence). V was clipped by 3 bases and J by 7 bases, with 6 bases between them. The CDR3 spans 11 residues. CDR3 nucleotides: TGTGCCAGTAGTATCGCGGGTGAAGCTTTCTTT. This translates into CASSIAGEAFF. Complete variable domain (other parts from reference TRBV19 and TRBJ1-1): DGGITQSPKYLFRKEGQNVTLSCEQNLNHDAMYWYRQDPGQGLRLIYYSQIVNDFQKGDIAEGYSVSREKKESFPLTVTSAQKNPTAFYLCASSIAGEAFFGQGTRLTVV.

This chain connects TRBV30 to TRBJ1-6; D remains unclear. The CDR3 spans 13 residues. V lost 3 bases to trimming and J lost 7 bases, with 10 bases between them. Germline values: CDR1 GTSNPN, CDR2 SVGIG (reference sequence). The CDR3 region is CAWRRQPNSPLHF. The CDR3 nucleotides read TGTGCCTGGAGGCGTCAGCCAAATTCACCCCTCCACTTT.

This rearrangement joins TRBV4-3 to TRBJ1-2; no firm D call. The germline V gene encodes CDR1 LGHNA and CDR2 YSLEER. Between the trimmed V and J ends, which lost 0 bases and 0 bases, there was a span of 23 bases. The CDR3 extends over 20 amino acids. CDR3 in amino acids: CASSQELEALRSRANYGYTF. CDR3 bases: TGCGCCAGCAGCCAAGAACTGGAGGCCCTTCGCTCTCGTGCTAACTATGGCTACACCTTC.

The chain uses TRBV6-1 and TRBJ2-1; TRBD2 agrees at 8 bases. The junction had 9 bases not matched to a gene; V was cut back by 5 bases and J by 9 bases. Per the germline V gene, CDR1 is MNHNS and CDR2 is SASEGT. This CDR3 has 14 amino acids. The CDR3 is CASSRVGSGTEQFF. Written as DNA, the CDR3 is TGTGCCAGCAGTAGAGTGGGTAGCGGGACTGAGCAGTTCTTC.

This clone was recorded once. This chain connects TRBV6-5 to TRBJ1-1; TRBD1 is a possible D gene (6 bases). This CDR3 has 14 amino acids. The V gene lost 7 bases and the J gene lost 2 bases, with 14 bases spanning the gap. Germline values: CDR1 MNHEY, CDR2 SVGAGI. As DNA, the CDR3 is TGTGCCAGCACCCCCGGACAGTTAAACACTGAAGCTTTCTTT. It translates to CASTPGQLNTEAFF.

This chain joins TRBV10-3 and TRBJ2-2, with D uncertain. The V end lost 6 bases, the J end lost 6 bases, and 14 bases lay between the germline ends. The CDR3 contains 14 residues. Germline loops: CDR1 ENHRY, CDR2 SYGVKD. The CDR3 spells CAIRATNRAGELFF. For the CDR3, the DNA is TGTGCCATCAGGGCGACGAATCGCGCCGGGGAGCTGTTTTTT.

The chain joins TRBV5-6 to TRBJ1-6, with 7 bases matching TRBD1. The CDR3 contains 16 residues. The V gene end was trimmed by 3 bases and the J gene end by 9 bases; junction bases not matched to a gene: 12. The V gene's germline CDR1 is SGHDT and CDR2 YYEEEE. Here the CDR3 DNA reads TGTGCCAGCAGCTGGTTCCGAAGGGGGCTCGGTTCACCCCTCCACTTT. Amino acid sequence: CASSWFRRGLGSPLHF.

This clone has a handful of counts. The chain employs TRBV25-1 and TRBJ1-6; D ambiguous. There are 13 residues in the CDR3. Trimming stripped 5 bases from V and 9 bases from J, with 11 bases between. Germline V gene lookup returns CDR1 MGHDK and CDR2 SYGVNS. The CDR3 protein is CASSKLGSSPLHF. The DNA for the CDR3 is TGTGCCAGCAGTAAGTTAGGTAGTTCACCCCTCCACTTT.

The V and J genes are TRBV28 and TRBJ2-5, with D possibly being TRBD2 (5 bases). This CDR3 comprises 14 residues. Germline V gives CDR1 MDHEN, CDR2 SYDVKM. Trimming took 0 bases from V and 4 from J, leaving 9 bases between them. CDR3 sequence: CASSLWPSRETQYF. CDR3 nucleotide sequence: TGTGCCAGCAGTTTATGGCCTAGCAGAGAGACCCAGTACTTC.

The CDR3 nucleotides are TGTGCCAGCAGTTTACGAAACACCATATATTTT. Encoded protein: CASSLRNTIYF. The genes are TRBV28 and TRBJ1-3; D remains unclear. Trimming stripped 2 bases from V and 5 bases from J, with 1 base between. The CDR3 is 11 amino acids. The germline CDR1 and CDR2 sequences are MDHEN and SYDVKM.

In this sample, this clone is hyperexpanded. J is TRBJ2-7 and V is TRBV5-6, with D perhaps TRBD1 (5 bases). Germline V gives CDR1 SGHDT, CDR2 YYEEEE. This CDR3 is 14 amino acids long. The V gene lost 3 bases and the J gene lost 4 bases, with 14 bases spanning the gap. CDR3 sequence (DNA): TGTGCCAGCAGCTCGGAATTCAGGGCTTACGAGCAGTACTTC. Encoded protein: CASSSEFRAYEQYF.

This rearrangement joins TRBV19 to TRBJ2-1, with 9 bases fitting TRBD2. V trimming: 0 bases; J trimming: 2 bases; junction bases outside the gene matches: 8. The CDR3 runs to 18 residues. CDR1 LNHDA and CDR2 SQIVND come from the germline V gene (reference sequence). CDR3 bases: TGTGCCAGTAGTATAGACAGGTACGGCGGGGGGGCCTACAATGAGCAGTTCTTC. The encoded protein is CASSIDRYGGGAYNEQFF. Supplemented by reference TRBV19 and TRBJ2-1, the full variable domain reads DGGITQSPKYLFRKEGQNVTLSCEQNLNHDAMYWYRQDPGQGLRLIYYSQIVNDFQKGDIAEGYSVSREKKESFPLTVTSAQKNPTAFYLCASSIDRYGGGAYNEQFFGPGTRLTVL.

The chain combines TRBV7-6 with TRBJ2-7; D is uncertain. This CDR3 region has 14 residues. The V end lost 1 base, the J end lost 2 bases, and 9 bases lay between the germline ends. Germline V gene sequence: CDR1 SGHVS, CDR2 FNYEAQ. CDR3 nucleotide sequence: TGTGCCAGCAGCTTAGAGGTGGGCGCCTACGAGCAGTACTTC. Protein: CASSLEVGAYEQYF.

The chain is built from TRBV5-6 and TRBJ2-7, with 7 bases fitting TRBD2. The germline CDR1 and CDR2 sequences are SGHDT and YYEEEE. The V segment lost 3 bases and the J segment 2 bases; nucleotides outside the gene matches: 5. This CDR3 spans 14 amino acids. The CDR3 here is CASSWEAGPYEQYF. The CDR3 DNA reads TGTGCCAGCAGCTGGGAAGCGGGACCCTACGAGCAGTACTTC.

The table lists this clone with a few counts. V is TRBV6-1 and J is TRBJ2-3; possibly TRBD2 for D (6 bases). This CDR3 spans 14 amino acids. Germline V gene lookup returns CDR1 MNHNS and CDR2 SASEGT. The V gene lost 6 bases and the J gene lost 5 bases, with 15 bases spanning the gap. CDR3 sequence (DNA): TGTGCCAGCAGACTGTCTGGTAGCGGAGATACGCAGTATTTT. Its translation: CASRLSGSGDTQYF.

This chain joins TRBV5-1 and TRBJ2-7; D possibly uses TRBD1 or TRBD2 (5 bases each). The CDR3 runs to 15 residues. In germline, CDR1 is SGHRS, CDR2 YFSETQ. V shed 0 bases and J shed 4 bases, with 14 bases lying between them. CDR3 coding DNA: TGCGCCAGCAGCTTGGACGGGACCTCGGCGTACGAGCAGTACTTC. Residues: CASSLDGTSAYEQYF.

This chain links TRBV4-2 with TRBJ1-1, with unresolved D. This CDR3 comprises 12 residues. The V end was cut by 4 bases, the J end by 5 bases, with 8 bases between. CDR1 is LGHNA, CDR2 YNFKEQ, per germline. CDR3 amino acids: CASSPGLTEAFF. The CDR3 nucleotides are TGTGCCAGCAGCCCCGGATTGACTGAAGCTTTCTTT.